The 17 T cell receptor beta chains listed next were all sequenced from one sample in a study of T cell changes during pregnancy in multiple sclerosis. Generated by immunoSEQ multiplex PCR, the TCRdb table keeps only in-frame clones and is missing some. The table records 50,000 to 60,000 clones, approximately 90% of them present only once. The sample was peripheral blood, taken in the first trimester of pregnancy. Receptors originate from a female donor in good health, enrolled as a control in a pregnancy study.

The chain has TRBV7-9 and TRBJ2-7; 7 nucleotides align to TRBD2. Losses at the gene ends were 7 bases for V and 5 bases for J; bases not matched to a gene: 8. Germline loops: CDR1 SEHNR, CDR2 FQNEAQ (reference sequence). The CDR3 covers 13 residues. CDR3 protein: CASTVAGLDEQYF. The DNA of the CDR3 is TGTGCCAGCACAGTAGCGGGTTTGGACGAGCAGTACTTC.

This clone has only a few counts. The DNA for the CDR3 is TGCGCCAGCCAGGGAGGCTACGAGCAGTACTTC. This encodes CASQGGYEQYF. The chain has TRBV5-1 and TRBJ2-7, with D maybe TRBD2 (6 bases). Germline V gene data show CDR1 as SGHRS and CDR2 as YFSETQ. This CDR3 spans 11 amino acids. The V and J ends lost 7 bases and 3 bases respectively, with 8 bases between them.

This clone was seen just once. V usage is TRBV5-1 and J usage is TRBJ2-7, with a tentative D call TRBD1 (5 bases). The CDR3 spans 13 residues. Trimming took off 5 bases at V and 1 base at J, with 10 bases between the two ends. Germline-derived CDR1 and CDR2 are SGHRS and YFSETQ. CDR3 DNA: TGCGCCAGCAGACCAGGGTCTTCCTACGAGCAGTACTTC. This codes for CASRPGSSYEQYF.

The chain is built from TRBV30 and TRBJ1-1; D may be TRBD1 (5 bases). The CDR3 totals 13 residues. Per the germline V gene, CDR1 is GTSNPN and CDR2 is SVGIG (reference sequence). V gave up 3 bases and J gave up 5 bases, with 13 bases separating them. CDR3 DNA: TGTGCCTGGAGGACAGCCCCGGGTACTGAAGCTTTCTTT. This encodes CAWRTAPGTEAFF.

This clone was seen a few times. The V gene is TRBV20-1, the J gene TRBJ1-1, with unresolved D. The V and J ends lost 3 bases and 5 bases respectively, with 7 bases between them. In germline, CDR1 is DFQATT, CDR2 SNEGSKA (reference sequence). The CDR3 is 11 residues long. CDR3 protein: CSASETTEAFF. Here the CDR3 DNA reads TGCAGTGCTAGTGAGACAACTGAAGCTTTCTTT.

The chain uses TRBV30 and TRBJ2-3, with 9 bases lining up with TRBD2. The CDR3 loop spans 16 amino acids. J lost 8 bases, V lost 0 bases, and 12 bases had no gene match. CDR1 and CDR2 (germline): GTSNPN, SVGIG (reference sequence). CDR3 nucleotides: TGTGCCTGGAGTGTACTAGAGACTAGCGGAGCCAGTACGCAGTATTTT. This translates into CAWSVLETSGASTQYF.

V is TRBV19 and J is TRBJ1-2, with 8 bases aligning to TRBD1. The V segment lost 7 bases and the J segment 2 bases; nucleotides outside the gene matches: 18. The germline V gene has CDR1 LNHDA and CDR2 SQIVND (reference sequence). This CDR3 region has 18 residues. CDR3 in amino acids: CASNPRGDRQLFNYGYTF. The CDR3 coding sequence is TGTGCCAGTAATCCCAGGGGGGACAGGCAGCTATTCAACTATGGCTACACCTTC.

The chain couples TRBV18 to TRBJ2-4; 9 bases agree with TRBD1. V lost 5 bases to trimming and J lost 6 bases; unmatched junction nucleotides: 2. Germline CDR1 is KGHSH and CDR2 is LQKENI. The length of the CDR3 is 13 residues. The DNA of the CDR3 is TGTGCCAGCTCAGGGGGACAGGGAAACATTCAGTACTTC. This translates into CASSGGQGNIQYF.

The chain's CDR3 is CASSVSGLASYNEQFF. The CDR3 nucleotides are TGTGCCAGCAGCGTTTCGGGACTAGCCTCCTACAATGAGCAGTTCTTC. The V call is TRBV9, the J call TRBJ2-1; 9 nucleotides agree with TRBD2. The germline V gene encodes CDR1 SGDLS and CDR2 YYNGEE. J lost 0 bases, V lost 2 bases, and 3 bases had no gene match. CDR3 length: 16 residues. Full variable domain (missing parts from reference TRBV9 and TRBJ2-1): DSGVTQTPKHLITATGQRVTLRCSPRSGDLSVYWYQQSLDQGLQFLIQYYNGEERAKGNILERFSAQQFPDLHSELNLSSLELGDSALYFCASSVSGLASYNEQFFGPGTRLTVL.

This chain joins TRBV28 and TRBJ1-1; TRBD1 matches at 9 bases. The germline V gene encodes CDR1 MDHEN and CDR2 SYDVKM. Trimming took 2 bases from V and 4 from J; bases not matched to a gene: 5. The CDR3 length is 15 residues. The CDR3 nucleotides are TGTGCCAGCAGTTTAAGGGGACAGGGTTCCACTGAAGCTTTCTTT. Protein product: CASSLRGQGSTEAFF.

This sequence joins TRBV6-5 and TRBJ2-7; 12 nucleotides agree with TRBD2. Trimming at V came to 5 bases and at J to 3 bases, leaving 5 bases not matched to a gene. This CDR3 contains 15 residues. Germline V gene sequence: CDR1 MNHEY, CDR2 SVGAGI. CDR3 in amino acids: CASSQTSGRVYEQYF. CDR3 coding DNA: TGTGCCAGCAGTCAGACTAGCGGGAGAGTCTACGAGCAGTACTTC.

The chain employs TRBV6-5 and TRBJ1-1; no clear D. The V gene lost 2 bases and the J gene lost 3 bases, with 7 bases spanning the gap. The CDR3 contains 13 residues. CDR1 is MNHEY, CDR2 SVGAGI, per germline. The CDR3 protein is CASSYADYTEAFF. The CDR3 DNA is TGTGCCAGCAGTTACGCAGATTACACTGAAGCTTTCTTT.

Here the CDR3 DNA reads TGTGCCAGTAGTACTCCAGGGATTAGCAATCAGCCCCAGCATTTT. It translates to CASSTPGISNQPQHF. The chain combines TRBV19 with TRBJ1-5, with a tentative D call TRBD1 (5 bases). The CDR3 extends over 15 amino acids. Trimming removed 4 bases at V and 0 bases at J, with 10 bases between. The germline CDR1 and CDR2 sequences are LNHDA and SQIVND (reference sequence).

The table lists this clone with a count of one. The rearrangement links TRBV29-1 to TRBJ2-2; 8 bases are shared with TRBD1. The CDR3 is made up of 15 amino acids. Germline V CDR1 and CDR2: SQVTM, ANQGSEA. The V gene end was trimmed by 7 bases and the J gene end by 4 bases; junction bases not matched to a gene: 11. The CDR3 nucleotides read TGCAGCGCCAAAGTCGGACAGGGTGGCACCGGGGAGCTGTTTTTT. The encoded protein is CSAKVGQGGTGELFF.

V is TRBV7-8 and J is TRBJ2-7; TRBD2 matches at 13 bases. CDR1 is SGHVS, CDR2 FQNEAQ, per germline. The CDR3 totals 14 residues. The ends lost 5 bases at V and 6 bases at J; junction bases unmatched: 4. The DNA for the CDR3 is TGTGCCAGCAGCCTGGGGACTAGCGGGGCCGAGCAGTACTTC. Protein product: CASSLGTSGAEQYF.

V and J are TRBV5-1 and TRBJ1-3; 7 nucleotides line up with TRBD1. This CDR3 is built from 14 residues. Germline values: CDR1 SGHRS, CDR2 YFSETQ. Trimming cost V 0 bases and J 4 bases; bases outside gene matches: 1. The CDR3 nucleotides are TGCGCCAGCAGCTTGGAAGGGGGCGGAAACACCATATATTTT. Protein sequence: CASSLEGGGNTIYF.

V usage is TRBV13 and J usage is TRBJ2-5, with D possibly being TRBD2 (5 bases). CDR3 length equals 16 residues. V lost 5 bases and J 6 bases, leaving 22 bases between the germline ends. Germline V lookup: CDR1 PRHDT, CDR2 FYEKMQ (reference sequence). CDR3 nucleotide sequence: TGTGCCAGCAGCACGTCCTCTTTATGGGAGCGGCAGACCCAGTACTTC. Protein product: CASSTSSLWERQTQYF.